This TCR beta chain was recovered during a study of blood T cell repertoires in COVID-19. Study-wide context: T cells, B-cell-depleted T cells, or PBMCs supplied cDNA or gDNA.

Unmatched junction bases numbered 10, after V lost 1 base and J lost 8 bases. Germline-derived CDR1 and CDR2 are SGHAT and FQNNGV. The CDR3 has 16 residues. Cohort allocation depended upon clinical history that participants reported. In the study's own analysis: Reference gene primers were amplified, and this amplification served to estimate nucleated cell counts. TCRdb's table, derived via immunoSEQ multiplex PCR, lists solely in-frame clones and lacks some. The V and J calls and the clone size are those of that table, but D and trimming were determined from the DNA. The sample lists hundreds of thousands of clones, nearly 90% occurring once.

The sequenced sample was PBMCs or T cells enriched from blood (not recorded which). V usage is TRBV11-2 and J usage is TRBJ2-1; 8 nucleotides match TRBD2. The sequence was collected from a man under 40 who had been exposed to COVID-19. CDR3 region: CASSLGVGLDTHEQFF. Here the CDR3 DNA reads TGTGCCAGCAGCTTAGGTGTGGGACTAGATACCCATGAGCAGTTCTTC.